The 5 T cell receptor beta chains given below trace back to one sample, sequenced in a study of blood T cell repertoires in COVID-19. The assay was immunoSEQ multiplex PCR, and TCRdb's table has in-frame clones only and misses some. Of approximately 60,000 clones detected, 65% to 90% appear once; the ten largest clones hold around 16%. The sequenced material came from peripheral blood. All receptors come from a human donor in a cohort sampled during active COVID-19.

This clone was found once. The chain is built from TRBV21-1 and TRBJ1-1; the D call of TRBD1 is as the table states it, not checked on the DNA. TRBV21-1 is given as a pseudogene. The length of the CDR3 is 13 residues. The chain's CDR3 is CASHRGLNTEAFF. In DNA, the CDR3 is TGTGCCAGCCACAGGGGATTGAACACTGAAGCTTTCTTT.

This clone has a handful of counts. This chain connects TRBV6-5 to TRBJ1-2, with 8 bases fitting TRBD1. V gave up 6 bases and J gave up 4 bases; unmatched junction bases: 4. The CDR3 covers 13 residues. Germline CDR1 MNHEY, CDR2 SVGAGI. The CDR3 DNA sequence: TGTGCCAGCAGGCTGACAGGGGCCTATGGCTACACCTTC. Translating it yields CASRLTGAYGYTF.

The chain links TRBV29-1 to TRBJ2-7, with a tentative D call TRBD1 (5 bases). CDR3 length: 13 amino acids. The germline V gene has CDR1 SQVTM and CDR2 ANQGSEA. The V and J ends lost 5 bases and 0 bases respectively, with 11 bases between them. The CDR3, as DNA: TGCAGCGTTTCGCGACAGTTCTCCTACGAGCAGTACTTC. This codes for CSVSRQFSYEQYF.

This clone was counted once. V gene TRBV7-2 combines with J gene TRBJ2-7; 11 positions agree with TRBD2. Germline loops: CDR1 SGHTA, CDR2 FQGNSA. The length of the CDR3 is 15 residues. V trimming: 5 bases; J trimming: 3 bases; junction bases outside the gene matches: 6. The CDR3 region is CASSRSSGGFYEQYF. The CDR3 DNA is TGTGCCAGCAGCCGCTCTAGCGGGGGGTTCTACGAGCAGTACTTC.

A note on this clone: One junction end does not reproduce the germline sequence, and a read error may be involved. The chain employs TRBV5-1 and TRBJ2-2; 8 bases agree with TRBD1. There are 15 residues in the CDR3. Germline CDR1 SGHRS, CDR2 YFSETQ. DNA for the CDR3: TGCGCCAGCAGCTTGGACAGGGGGAACTCCGGGGAGCTGTTTTTT. This codes for CASSLDRGNSGELFF.